What follows is one T cell receptor beta chain and its context. Its antigen remains unknown. The time point: cycle 4 day 1 (C4D1), after five to seven weeks of nivolumab. All patients experienced relapse after autologous stem cell transplantation, and brentuximab vedotin exposure was variable. This entry belongs to a study of PD-1 blockade in classical Hodgkin lymphoma. Germline V CDR1 and CDR2: MGHRA, YSYEKL. This CDR3 has 14 amino acids. V lost 5 bases to trimming and J lost 6 bases, with 17 bases between them. The assay was immunoSEQ multiplex PCR, and TCRdb's table has in-frame clones only and misses some. Of tens of thousands of clones detected, over 85% appear once; the ten largest clones hold approximately 8%. Study-level points and caveats: Newly diagnosed patients and complete responders had comparable diversity at baseline. Repertoire differences lack defined causes, possibly disease activity or prior therapy. A reduction in baseline TCR diversity was reportedly seen in newly diagnosed patients relative to healthy donors.

The genes are TRBV4-1 and TRBJ2-7, with D perhaps matching TRBD1 or TRBD2 (5 bases each). The input for sequencing was peripheral blood mononuclear cells (PBMCs), taken before the fourth cycle of nivolumab. The clonotype originates from a human donor with classical Hodgkin lymphoma. CDR3 bases: TGCGCCAGCAGCTTTGACCAGGGACCTAGCGAGCAGTACTTC. As protein: CASSFDQGPSEQYF.